These 13 T cell receptor beta chains came from one sample sequenced in a study of T cell repertoires in aging, cancer and after chemotherapy. The template was genomic DNA from peripheral blood, not RNA. A mixed TRB-A/B primer pool amplified rearranged TRB by multiplex touch-down PCR. Each CDR3 protein is one row after TCRdb ran MiXCR on the multiplex PCR reads. The data show 10,000 to 15,000 distinct CDR3 sequences, less than 40% seen once. Material: blood. These receptor sequences come from a human donor in good health. The donor label of this sample is uncertain.

This clonotype is categorized as medium-sized. The V gene is TRBV11-3, the J gene TRBJ2-3, with 7 bases identical to TRBD2. The CDR3 covers 17 residues. J lost 2 bases, V lost 4 bases, and 12 bases had no gene match. CDR1 and CDR2 (germline): SGHNT, YENEEA. CDR3 in amino acids: CASSSPFLGGDTDTQYF. CDR3 DNA: TGTGCCAGCAGCTCCCCTTTTTTGGGGGGGGACACAGATACGCAGTATTTT.

This clonotype came up a few times. The chain joins TRBV29-1 to TRBJ1-2; D is uncertain. The germline V gene has CDR1 SQVTM and CDR2 ANQGSEA. The germline V and J ends were trimmed by 4 bases and 6 bases, with 12 bases remaining between them. This CDR3 has 12 residues. This CDR3 is CSVGDDLNGYTF. The CDR3 DNA reads as TGCAGCGTTGGAGACGACTTGAATGGCTACACCTTC.

This clonotype has only a few counts. The V and J genes are TRBV27 and TRBJ2-4, with D perhaps TRBD1 (6 bases). The CDR3 spans 14 residues. The V gene lost 3 bases and the J gene lost 4 bases, with 10 bases spanning the gap. CDR1 and CDR2 (germline): MNHEY, SMNVEV (reference sequence). CDR3 protein: CASSLGTPKNIQYF. Written as DNA, the CDR3 is TGTGCCAGCAGTTTGGGGACACCGAAAAACATTCAGTACTTC.

Remarks on this clonotype: An end of the junction does not agree with germline; a read error may underlie this. The chain is built from TRBV6-5 and TRBJ1-6; 9 bases agree with TRBD1. Germline CDR1 reads MNHEY; CDR2 reads SVGAGI. The CDR3 length is 19 residues. The CDR3 DNA follows: TGTGTCAGCAGGAAGTCAGGGGACAGGGTGGGTTCCTATAATTCACCCCTCCACTTT. Residues: CVSRKSGDRVGSYNSPLHF.

This rearrangement joins TRBV27 to TRBJ1-1; no reliable D call. V lost 9 bases and J 5 bases, leaving 13 bases between the germline ends. Germline assignment: CDR1 MNHEY and CDR2 SMNVEV (reference sequence). The CDR3 consists of 12 residues. This CDR3 reads CARGWVGTEAFF. CDR3 nucleotides: TGTGCCAGAGGGTGGGTAGGTACTGAAGCTTTCTTT.

The V call is TRBV6-4, the J call TRBJ2-1; 9 nucleotides match TRBD2. This CDR3 comprises 15 residues. Germline loops: CDR1 MRHNA, CDR2 SNTAGT. Trimming cost V 4 bases and J 4 bases; bases outside gene matches: 5. The CDR3 DNA is TGTGCCAGCAGTGGAGAAGCGGGAGGTTACAATGAGCAGTTCTTC. It codes for CASSGEAGGYNEQFF.

By its share, this clonotype is medium-sized. The chain carries TRBV11-3 and TRBJ2-5, with D perhaps matching TRBD1 (5 bases). V lost 7 bases, J lost 5 bases, and 20 bases lay in between. This CDR3 contains 15 residues. The germline CDR1 and CDR2 sequences are SGHNT and YENEEA. CDR3 bases: TGTGCCAGCAACAAGGCAGCAGGGCATGGGGAGACCCAGTACTTC. Amino acids: CASNKAAGHGETQYF. Full variable domain (rest looked up from reference TRBV11-3 and TRBJ2-5): EAGVVQSPRYKIIEKKQPVAFWCNPISGHNTLYWYLQNLGQGPELLIRYENEEAVDDSQLPKDRFSAERLKGVDSTLKIQPAELGDSAVYLCASNKAAGHGETQYFGPGTRLLVL.

The sample holds a few counts of this clonotype. The chain combines TRBV5-4 with TRBJ1-6; no reliable D call. Trimming shortened V by 2 bases and J by 13 bases, and 10 bases separated the two germline ends. CDR1 is SGHNT, CDR2 YYREEE, per germline (reference sequence). This CDR3 is 12 amino acids long. The CDR3 loop is CASSFSGRPLHF. For the CDR3, the DNA is TGTGCCAGCAGCTTTTCTGGAAGGCCCCTCCACTTT. The full variable domain, its missing parts supplied by reference TRBV5-4 and TRBJ1-6, is ETGVTQSPTHLIKTRGQQVTLRCSSQSGHNTVSWYQQALGQGPQFIFQYYREEENGRGNFPPRFSGLQFPNYSSELNVNALELDDSALYLCASSFSGRPLHFGNGTRLTVT.

This clonotype was seen once. The chain employs TRBV12-3 or TRBV12-4 and TRBJ1-1, with TRBD1 identical over 9 bases. J gave up 5 bases and V 5 bases, and 6 bases lay outside the gene matches. There are 14 residues in the CDR3. CDR3 sequence (DNA): TGTGCCAGCAGTCCACAGGGGGCTTTGACTGAAGCTTTCTTT. As protein: CASSPQGALTEAFF.

The rearrangement joins TRBV10-3 to TRBJ2-7, with 8 bases fitting TRBD1. The CDR3 consists of 15 residues. The V segment lost 0 bases and the J segment 4 bases; nucleotides outside the gene matches: 5. CDR1 ENHRY and CDR2 SYGVKD come from the germline V gene. CDR3 nucleotides: TGTGCCATCAGTGAGTCACGCACAGGGGGGTACGAGCAGTACTTC. Its translation is CAISESRTGGYEQYF.

The chain couples TRBV7-9 to TRBJ2-3; 10 bases fit TRBD1. V lost 4 bases and J lost 5; bases outside the gene matches: 6. This CDR3 spans 15 amino acids. Looked up from germline, CDR1 is SEHNR and CDR2 is FQNEAQ (reference sequence). CDR3 sequence: CASSSDRGRGDTQYF. The DNA for the CDR3 is TGTGCCAGCAGCTCCGACAGGGGGCGAGGAGATACGCAGTATTTT.

The V gene is TRBV5-4, the J gene TRBJ2-2; unclear D gene. Germline lookup yields CDR1 SGHNT and CDR2 YYREEE (reference sequence). V was shortened by 0 bases and J by 2 bases, with 5 bases between the two germline ends. This CDR3 region has 14 residues. This CDR3 reads CASSLDGNTGELFF. The CDR3, as DNA: TGTGCCAGCAGCTTGGACGGAAACACCGGGGAGCTGTTTTTT.

This chain uses TRBV6-2 or TRBV6-3 with TRBJ2-1; TRBD2 matches 10 bases. This CDR3 has 15 amino acids. Germline V gene data show CDR1 as MNHEY and CDR2 as SVGEGT. V lost 5 bases, J lost 4 bases, and 5 bases stayed unmatched. The CDR3 is CASSDTSGDYNEQFF. The DNA for the CDR3 is TGTGCCAGCAGTGACACTAGCGGGGATTACAATGAGCAGTTCTTC.